This TCR beta chain is from a study of graft-versus-host responses after intestinal transplantation. At the level of the study: Once they had received anti-thymocyte globulin induction, all recipients took tacrolimus and steroids for approximately three years. The study's findings and limits: Allografts carried high graft-versus-host to host-versus-graft clonal ratios in patients having graft-donor T cell macrochimerism.

Responders labeled with CFSE (about 200,000) were plated with about 200,000 irradiated, violet-dye-labeled stimulators. The V and J ends lost 6 bases and 4 bases respectively, with 16 bases between them. CDR3 length: 16 amino acids. Germline lookup yields CDR1 MDHEN and CDR2 SYDVKM. Profiling relied on immunoSEQ multiplex PCR, and the TCRdb table lists in-frame clones only, not all of them. The sample consists of tens of thousands of clones, 44% of them appearing once. This clone is deemed medium-sized. The V call is TRBV28, the J call TRBJ2-6; D is possibly TRBD2 (6 bases). The specimen comprised alloreactive CD8+ T cells from a mixed lymphocyte reaction culture, sampled before transplantation. Subset indicated: CFSE-low proliferating T cells sorted from roughly six-day pre-transplant mixed lymphocyte reaction (GvH or HvG direction). This receptor was taken from a human patient who was an organ donor for intestinal transplantation. This chain's CDR3 is CASRGSGVTGANVLTF. CDR3 DNA sequence: TGTGCCAGCAGAGGGTCGGGGGTAACGGGGGCCAACGTCCTGACTTTC.